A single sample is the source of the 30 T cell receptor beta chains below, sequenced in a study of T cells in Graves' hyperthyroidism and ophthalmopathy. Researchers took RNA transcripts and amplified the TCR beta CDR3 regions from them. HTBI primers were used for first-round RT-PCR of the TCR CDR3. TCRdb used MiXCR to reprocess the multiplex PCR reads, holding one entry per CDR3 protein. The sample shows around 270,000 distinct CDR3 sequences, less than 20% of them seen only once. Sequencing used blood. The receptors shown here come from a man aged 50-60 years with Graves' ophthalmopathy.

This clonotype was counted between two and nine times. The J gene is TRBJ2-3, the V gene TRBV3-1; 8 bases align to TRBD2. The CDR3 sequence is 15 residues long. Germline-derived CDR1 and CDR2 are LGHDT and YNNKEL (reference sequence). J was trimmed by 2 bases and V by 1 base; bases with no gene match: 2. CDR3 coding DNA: TGTGCCAGCAGCCAAGGGCGGGGGGCCACAGATACGCAGTATTTT. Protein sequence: CASSQGRGATDTQYF.

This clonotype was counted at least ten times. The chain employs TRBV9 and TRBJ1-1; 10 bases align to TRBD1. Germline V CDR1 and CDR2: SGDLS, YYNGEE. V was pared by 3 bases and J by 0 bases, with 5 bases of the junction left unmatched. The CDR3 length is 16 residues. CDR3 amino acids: CASSAGTGAMNTEAFF. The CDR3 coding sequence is TGTGCCAGCAGCGCCGGGACAGGGGCCATGAACACTGAAGCTTTCTTT.

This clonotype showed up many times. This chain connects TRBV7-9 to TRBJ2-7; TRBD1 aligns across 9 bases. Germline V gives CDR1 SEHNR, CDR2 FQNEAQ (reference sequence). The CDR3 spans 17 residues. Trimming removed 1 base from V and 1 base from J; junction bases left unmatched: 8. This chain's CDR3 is CASSLGGGTGKSYEQYF. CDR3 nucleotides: TGTGCCAGCAGCTTAGGTGGGGGGACAGGGAAATCCTACGAGCAGTACTTC.

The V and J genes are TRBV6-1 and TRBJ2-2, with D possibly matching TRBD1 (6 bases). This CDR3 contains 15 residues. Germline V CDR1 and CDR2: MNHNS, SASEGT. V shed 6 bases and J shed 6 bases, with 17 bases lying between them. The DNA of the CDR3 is TGTGCCAGCAGACTACAGGGATTCCAATCCGGGGAGCTGTTTTTT. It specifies CASRLQGFQSGELFF.

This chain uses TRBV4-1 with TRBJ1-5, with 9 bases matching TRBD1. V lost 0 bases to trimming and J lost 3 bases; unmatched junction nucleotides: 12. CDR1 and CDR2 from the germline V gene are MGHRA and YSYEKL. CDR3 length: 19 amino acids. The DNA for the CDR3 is TGCGCCAGCAGCCAAGATTCCCCGGGACAGGGTGGACCCAATCAGCCCCAGCATTTT. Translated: CASSQDSPGQGGPNQPQHF.

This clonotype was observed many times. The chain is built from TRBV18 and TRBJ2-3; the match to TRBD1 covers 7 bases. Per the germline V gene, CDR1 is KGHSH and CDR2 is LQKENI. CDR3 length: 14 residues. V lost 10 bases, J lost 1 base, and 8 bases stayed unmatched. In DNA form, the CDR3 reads TGTGCCATGCTCGGACAGGCGGGCACAGATACGCAGTATTTT. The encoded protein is CAMLGQAGTDTQYF.

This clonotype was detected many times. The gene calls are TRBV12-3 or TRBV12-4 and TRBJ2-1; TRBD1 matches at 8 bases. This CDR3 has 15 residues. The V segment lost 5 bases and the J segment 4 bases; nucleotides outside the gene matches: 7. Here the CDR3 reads CASSPPGQGYNEQFF. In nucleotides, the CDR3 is TGTGCCAGCAGTCCGCCTGGACAGGGATACAATGAGCAGTTCTTC.

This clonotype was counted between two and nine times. CDR3 protein: CASSEKAAGSYEQYF. As DNA, the CDR3 is TGTGCCAGCAGTGAAAAGGCGGCAGGCTCCTACGAGCAGTACTTC. The gene calls are TRBV6-1 and TRBJ2-7; the D is unclear. V was pared by 2 bases and J by 0 bases, with 11 bases between. The CDR3 sequence is 15 residues long. Per the germline V gene, CDR1 is MNHNS and CDR2 is SASEGT.

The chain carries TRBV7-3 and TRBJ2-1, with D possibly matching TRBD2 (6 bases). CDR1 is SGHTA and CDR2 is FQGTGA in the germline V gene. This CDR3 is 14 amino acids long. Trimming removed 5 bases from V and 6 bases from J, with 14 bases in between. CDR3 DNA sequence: TGTGCCAGCAGCCCCCGCGGGAATGCCAATGAGCAGTTCTTC. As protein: CASSPRGNANEQFF.

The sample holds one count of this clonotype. The CDR3 spells CASSPLPGQGRHEQYF. The CDR3 DNA reads as TGTGCCAGTAGCCCCCTCCCTGGACAGGGCCGGCACGAGCAGTACTTC. The chain joins TRBV19 to TRBJ2-7; 8 positions agree with TRBD1. CDR3 size: 16 residues. The germline V gene encodes CDR1 LNHDA and CDR2 SQIVND (reference sequence). V shed 6 bases, J shed 5 bases, and the junction held 15 bases outside the gene matches.

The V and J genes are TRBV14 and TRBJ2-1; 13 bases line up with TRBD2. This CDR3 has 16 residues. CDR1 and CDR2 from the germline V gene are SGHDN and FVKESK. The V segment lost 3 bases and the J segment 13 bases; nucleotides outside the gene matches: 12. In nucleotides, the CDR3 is TGTGCCAGCAGCCAGGTTTCGGGACTAGCGGGATGGACACAGTTCTTC. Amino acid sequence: CASSQVSGLAGWTQFF.

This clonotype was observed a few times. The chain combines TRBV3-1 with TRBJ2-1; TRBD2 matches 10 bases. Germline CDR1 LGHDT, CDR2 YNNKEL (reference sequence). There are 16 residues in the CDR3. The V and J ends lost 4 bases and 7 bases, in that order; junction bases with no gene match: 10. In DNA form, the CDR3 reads TGTGCCAGCAGCCCCCGACTAGCGGGCCTGGGGAATGAGCAGTTCTTC. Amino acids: CASSPRLAGLGNEQFF.

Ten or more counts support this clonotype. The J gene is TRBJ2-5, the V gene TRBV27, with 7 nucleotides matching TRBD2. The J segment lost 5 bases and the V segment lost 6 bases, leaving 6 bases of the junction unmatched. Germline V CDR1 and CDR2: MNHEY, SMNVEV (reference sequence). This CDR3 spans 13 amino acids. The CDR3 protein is CASSLGGWETQYF. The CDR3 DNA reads TGTGCCAGCAGCTTGGGGGGGTGGGAGACCCAGTACTTC.

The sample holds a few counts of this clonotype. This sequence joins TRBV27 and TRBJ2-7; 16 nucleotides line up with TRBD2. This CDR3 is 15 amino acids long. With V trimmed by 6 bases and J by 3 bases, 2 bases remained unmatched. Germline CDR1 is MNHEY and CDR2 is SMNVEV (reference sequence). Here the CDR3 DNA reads TGTGCCAGCAGGGGACTAGCGGGAGGGTACTACGAGCAGTACTTC. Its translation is CASRGLAGGYYEQYF.

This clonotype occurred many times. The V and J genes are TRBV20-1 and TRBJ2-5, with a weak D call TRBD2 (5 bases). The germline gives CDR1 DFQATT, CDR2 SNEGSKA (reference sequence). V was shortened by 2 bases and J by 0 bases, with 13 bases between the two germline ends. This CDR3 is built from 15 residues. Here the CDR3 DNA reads TGCAGTGCTAGACCCCTCCGGGGTAACCAAGAGACCCAGTACTTC. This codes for CSARPLRGNQETQYF.

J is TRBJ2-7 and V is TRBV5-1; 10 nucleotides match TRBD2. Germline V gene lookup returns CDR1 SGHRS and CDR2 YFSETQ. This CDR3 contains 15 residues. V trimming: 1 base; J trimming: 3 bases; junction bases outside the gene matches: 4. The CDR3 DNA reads TGCGCCAGCAGCTTGCGAACTAGCGGGAACTACGAGCAGTACTTC. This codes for CASSLRTSGNYEQYF.

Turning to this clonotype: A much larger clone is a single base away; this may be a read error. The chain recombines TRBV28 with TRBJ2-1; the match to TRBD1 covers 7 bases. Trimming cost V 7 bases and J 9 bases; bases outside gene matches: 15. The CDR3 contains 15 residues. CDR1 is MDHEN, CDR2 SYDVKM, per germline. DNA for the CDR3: TGTGCCAGCACCCTAAGACAGGGCTTTCGCAGTGAGCAGTTCTTC. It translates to CASTLRQGFRSEQFF.

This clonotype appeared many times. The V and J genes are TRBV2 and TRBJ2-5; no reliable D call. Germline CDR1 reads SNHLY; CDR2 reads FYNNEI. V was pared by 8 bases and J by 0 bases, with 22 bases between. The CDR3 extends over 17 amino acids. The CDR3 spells CASVAHLHLQYQETQYF. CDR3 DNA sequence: TGTGCCAGCGTGGCTCACCTCCACCTCCAGTACCAAGAGACCCAGTACTTC.

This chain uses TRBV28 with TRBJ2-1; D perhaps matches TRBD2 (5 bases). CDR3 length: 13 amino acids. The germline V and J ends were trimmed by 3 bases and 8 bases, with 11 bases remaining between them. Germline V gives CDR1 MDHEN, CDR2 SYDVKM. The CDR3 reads CASSFRLADEQFF. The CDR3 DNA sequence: TGTGCCAGCAGTTTTCGGCTAGCAGATGAGCAGTTCTTC. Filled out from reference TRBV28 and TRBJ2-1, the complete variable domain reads DVKVTQSSRYLVKRTGEKVFLECVQDMDHENMFWYRQDPGLGLRLIYFSYDVKMKEKGDIPEGYSVSREKKERFSLILESASTNQTSMYLCASSFRLADEQFFGPGTRLTVL.

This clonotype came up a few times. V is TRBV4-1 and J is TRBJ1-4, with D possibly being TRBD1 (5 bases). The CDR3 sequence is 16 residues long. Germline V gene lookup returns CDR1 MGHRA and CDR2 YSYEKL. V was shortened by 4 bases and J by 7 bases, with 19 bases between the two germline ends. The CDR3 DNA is TGCGCCAGCAGCCGCTTGGGGCCAGGGATTAGTGAAAAACTGTTTTTT. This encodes CASSRLGPGISEKLFF.

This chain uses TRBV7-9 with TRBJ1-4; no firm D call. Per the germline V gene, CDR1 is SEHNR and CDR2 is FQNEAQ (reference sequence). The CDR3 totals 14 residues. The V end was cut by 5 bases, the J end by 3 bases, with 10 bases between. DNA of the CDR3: TGTGCCAGCAGCCTCGAATTGGCTAATGAAAAACTGTTTTTT. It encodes CASSLELANEKLFF.

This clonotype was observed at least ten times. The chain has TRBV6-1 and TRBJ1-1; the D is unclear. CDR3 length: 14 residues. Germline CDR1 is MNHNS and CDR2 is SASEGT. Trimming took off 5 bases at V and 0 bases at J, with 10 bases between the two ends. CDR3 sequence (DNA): TGTGCCAGCAGTAAGTTCCCTTTGAACACTGAAGCTTTCTTT. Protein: CASSKFPLNTEAFF.

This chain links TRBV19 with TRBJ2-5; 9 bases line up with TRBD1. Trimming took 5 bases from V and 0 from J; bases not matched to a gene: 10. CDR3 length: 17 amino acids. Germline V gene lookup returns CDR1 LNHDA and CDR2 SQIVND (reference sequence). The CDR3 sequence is CASSWTGVAPYQETQYF. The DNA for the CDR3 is TGTGCCAGTAGTTGGACAGGGGTTGCCCCGTACCAAGAGACCCAGTACTTC.

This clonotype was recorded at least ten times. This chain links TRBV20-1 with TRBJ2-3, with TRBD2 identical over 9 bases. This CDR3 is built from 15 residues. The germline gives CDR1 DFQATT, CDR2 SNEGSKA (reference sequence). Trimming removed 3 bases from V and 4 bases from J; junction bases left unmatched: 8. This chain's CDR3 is CSARVAGVGADTQYF. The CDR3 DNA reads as TGCAGTGCTAGGGTAGCGGGAGTGGGAGCAGATACGCAGTATTTT.

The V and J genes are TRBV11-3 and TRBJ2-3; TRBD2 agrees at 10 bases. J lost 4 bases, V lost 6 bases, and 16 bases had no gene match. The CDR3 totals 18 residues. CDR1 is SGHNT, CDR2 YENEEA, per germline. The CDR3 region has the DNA TGTGCCAGCAGTCAAGAGGGGGGGCTAGCGGGAGTTGCAGATACGCAGTATTTT. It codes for CASSQEGGLAGVADTQYF.

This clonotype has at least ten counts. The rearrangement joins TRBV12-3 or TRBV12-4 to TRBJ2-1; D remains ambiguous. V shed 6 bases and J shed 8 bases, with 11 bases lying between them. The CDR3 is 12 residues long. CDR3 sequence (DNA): TGTGCCAGCAGACCGACTGGGGATGAGCAGTTCTTC. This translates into CASRPTGDEQFF.

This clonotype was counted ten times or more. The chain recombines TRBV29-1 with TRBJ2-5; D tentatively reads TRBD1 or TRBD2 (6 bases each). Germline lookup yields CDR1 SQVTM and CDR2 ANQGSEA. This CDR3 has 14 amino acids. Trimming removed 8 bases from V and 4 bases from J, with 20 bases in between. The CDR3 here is CSPDEKGGLETQYF. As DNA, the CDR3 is TGCAGCCCTGATGAGAAGGGGGGATTAGAGACCCAGTACTTC. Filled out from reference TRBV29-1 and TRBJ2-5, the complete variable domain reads SAVISQKPSRDICQRGTSLTIQCQVDSQVTMMFWYRQQPGQSLTLIATANQGSEATYESGFVIDKFPISRPNLTFSTLTVSNMSPEDSSIYLCSPDEKGGLETQYFGPGTRLLVL.

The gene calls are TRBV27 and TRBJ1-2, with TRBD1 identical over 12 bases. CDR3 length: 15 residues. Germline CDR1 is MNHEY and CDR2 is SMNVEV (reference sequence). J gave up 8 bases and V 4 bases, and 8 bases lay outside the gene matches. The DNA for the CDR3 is TGTGCCAGCAGTTCGCCGGGACAGGGGGCGTCGGGCTACACCTTC. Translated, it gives CASSSPGQGASGYTF.

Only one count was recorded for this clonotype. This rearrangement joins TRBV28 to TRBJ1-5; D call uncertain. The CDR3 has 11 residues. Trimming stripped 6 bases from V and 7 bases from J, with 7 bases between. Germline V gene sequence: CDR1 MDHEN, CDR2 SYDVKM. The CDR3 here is CASSSPQPQHF. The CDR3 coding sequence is TGTGCCAGCAGCAGTCCCCAGCCCCAGCATTTT.

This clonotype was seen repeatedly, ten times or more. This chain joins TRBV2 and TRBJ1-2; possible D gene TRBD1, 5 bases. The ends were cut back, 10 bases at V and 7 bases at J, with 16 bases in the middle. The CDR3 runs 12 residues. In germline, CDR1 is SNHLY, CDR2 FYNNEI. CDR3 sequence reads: CAILTRGGGYTF. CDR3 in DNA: TGTGCCATACTTACACGGGGCGGTGGCTACACCTTC.